This entry is about one TCR beta chain. Its antigen is unknown. The sample originates from a study of T and B cells in COVID-19 patients. Study background: The recovered patients had mostly mild to moderate COVID-19 with outpatient management. Study-wide points: In COVID-19 patients, T cell receptor beta variable and joining gene use was reportedly strongly skewed. Exclusive to the recovered cohort were approximately 2,500 TCR clusters, 25 to 35 of them with low generation probability.

TRB rearrangements were amplified by multiplex PCR with BIOMED2 TRB-A/B primers. TCRdb analysed the multiplex PCR reads with MiXCR anew, one entry per CDR3 protein. Counted here are approximately 7,200 distinct CDR3 sequences, more than 25% occurring once; the ten biggest clones make up roughly a quarter. Each TRB amplification used about 220-500 ng of genomic DNA from blood. Sequenced input: blood. This TCR came from a human donor who had recovered from COVID-19.

The DNA for the CDR3 is TGTGCCAGCAGTCCATATCTCATGACAGGGGGCTCCTACGAGCAGTACTTC. It is translated as CASSPYLMTGGSYEQYF. This chain links TRBV12-3 or TRBV12-4 with TRBJ2-7; 9 bases fit TRBD1. The J segment lost 0 bases and the V segment lost 5 bases, leaving 11 bases of the junction unmatched. This CDR3 is 17 amino acids long.